This T cell receptor (beta chain) was identified in a study of blood T cells in healthy people across ages. Germline CDR1 reads MNHEY; CDR2 reads SVGAGI. The CDR3 has 13 amino acids. V was shortened by 10 bases and J by 8 bases, with 19 bases between the two germline ends. The sample holds many counts of this clonotype. For the second PCR, which ran for roughly 7 to 11 cycles, a sample-barcoded 5' primer and a J-beta primer mix were used. One entry per CDR3 protein, called by TCRdb with MiXCR from the 5' RACE reads. The sample has about 750,000 distinct CDR3 sequences, less than 70% seen once. The sequence was obtained from an older man in good health. This sequence joins TRBV6-5 and TRBJ2-3, with D possibly TRBD1 on 6 matching bases. The material sequenced was blood. The CDR3 DNA reads TGTGCCACCCACCCCCAGGGCAGGGGTACGCAGTATTTT. The encoded protein is CATHPQGRGTQYF.